The clone carrying this T cell receptor (beta chain) was found once. Antigen unknown. The data originate from a study of beta chain features in type 1 diabetes. For the study at large: Healthy donors and patients showed comparable age, gender and cell yields. Notes on the study in general: There was a possibility that cDNA sequencing over-represented cells with high TCR expression. In comparison with healthy donors, patients had naive, central memory and Treg TCRB repertoires that appeared more similar.

The authors reverse transcribed all of the isolated RNA, so sequencing captured expressed TCRB transcripts. The data were produced by immunoSEQ multiplex PCR, yet TCRdb's version contains in-frame clones alone and is incomplete. The sample has 10,000 to 15,000 clones; about half are singletons. CDR1 is KGHSH and CDR2 is LQKENI in the germline V gene. V lost 1 base and J lost 2, with 14 bases in between. This CDR3 has 16 amino acids. This TCR came from a man between 18 and 35 years old in good health. The chain is built from TRBV18 and TRBJ2-5; tentative D call: TRBD2 (7 bases). The sequenced sample consisted of stem cell memory CD4+ T cells from blood. This CDR3 is CASSPLKGGGQETQYF. DNA of the CDR3: TGTGCCAGCTCACCACTGAAGGGGGGGGGTCAAGAGACCCAGTACTTC. The entire variable domain, with the rest obtained from reference TRBV18 and TRBJ2-5, is as follows: NAGVMQNPRHLVRRRGQEARLRCSPMKGHSHVYWYRQLPEEGLKFMVYLQKENIIDESGMPKERFSAEFPKEGPSILRIQQVVRGDSAAYFCASSPLKGGGQETQYFGPGTRLLVL.